This TCR beta chain stems from a study of blood T cell repertoires in COVID-19. Study as a whole: T cells, B-cell-depleted T cells, or PBMCs provided the cDNA or gDNA that served as material.

Germline V gene data show CDR1 as MGHRA and CDR2 as YSYEKL. The CDR3 is made up of 14 amino acids. V was pared by 5 bases and J by 8 bases, with 15 bases between. Study processing details: For nucleated cells, counts were estimated from reference gene primer amplification. Clones were read by immunoSEQ multiplex PCR, and TCRdb kept only the in-frame ones, dropping some. From that table come the V and J calls and clone size; the DNA was used to work out D and trimming. The repertoire includes roughly 100,000 clones, approximately 87% of them detected once, and about a sixth sits in the top ten. The origin of this receptor is a human donor in a cohort sampled during active COVID-19. The sample taken for sequencing was peripheral blood. The chain combines TRBV4-1 with TRBJ1-4; a weak D match, TRBD1 (5 bases). CDR3 residues: CASSVVGAREKLFF. CDR3 nucleotides: TGCGCCAGCAGCGTAGTTGGGGCGCGGGAAAAACTGTTTTTT.